This T cell receptor beta chain was found in a study of T cell responses to AZD1222 COVID-19 vaccine. Study in general: Analysis merged second doses at about 4 or about 12 weeks.

Profiled with immunoSEQ multiplex PCR; TCRdb holds only in-frame clones, not every one. The repertoire includes approximately 76,000 clones, around four fifths of them detected once, and 2.9% sits in the top ten. The germline gives CDR1 LNHDA, CDR2 SQIVND (reference sequence). The V end was cut by 6 bases, the J end by 4 bases, with 12 bases between. This CDR3 region has 13 residues. Findings of the study overall: Mapped onto spike, vaccine-associated CD4 TCRs spanned it and were dominant at 160-218 and 743-854.

A word on this clone: Antigen specificity is unknown.

The receptor comes from an adult in good health. V and J are TRBV19 and TRBJ1-1; a weak D match, TRBD1 (6 bases). The sequences come from peripheral blood, collected on day 0 of AZD1222 vaccination. The CDR3 spells CASRPRRGTEAFF. The CDR3 DNA reads TGTGCCAGTAGACCCCGCAGGGGCACTGAAGCTTTCTTT.